This is a list of T cell receptor beta chains from one sample in a study of T cells in localized non-small cell lung cancer. Profiled with immunoSEQ multiplex PCR; TCRdb holds only in-frame clones, not every one. The profile shows over 40,000 clones, over 80% of them singletons. The sample was peripheral blood mononuclear cells, taken before any cancer treatment. The source is a man aged 40 to 75 with stage III lung adenocarcinoma. CDR3s include the opening cysteine and the closing phenylalanine or tryptophan. Fields, in order: V gene, clone size, J gene, CDR3 protein. Some rows have no size entry. The others give once, few or many, or a class for an expanded clone.

v_call: TRBV7-2; clone_size: -; j_call: TRBJ2-2; cdr3_aa: CASSLEVQNTGELFF
v_call: TRBV27; clone_size: -; j_call: TRBJ2-7; cdr3_aa: CASSFGQIYEQYF
v_call: TRBV28; clone_size: once; j_call: TRBJ2-3; cdr3_aa: CASGPPSTDTQYF
v_call: TRBV9; clone_size: few; j_call: TRBJ2-1; cdr3_aa: CASSVSGTGYNEQFF
v_call: TRBV11-2; clone_size: -; j_call: TRBJ1-2; cdr3_aa: CASSLGQSGGYTF
v_call: TRBV30; clone_size: few; j_call: TRBJ2-5; cdr3_aa: CAWSLAGPETQYF
v_call: TRBV9; clone_size: -; j_call: TRBJ2-3; cdr3_aa: CASSEAGGTDTQYF
v_call: TRBV11-3; clone_size: -; j_call: TRBJ2-2; cdr3_aa: CASSPGTSGLGTGELFF
v_call: TRBV19; clone_size: -; j_call: TRBJ2-2; cdr3_aa: CASRTTGGSTGELFF
v_call: TRBV5-1; clone_size: -; j_call: TRBJ2-3; cdr3_aa: CASSLGDQDTQYF
v_call: TRBV7-9; clone_size: few; j_call: TRBJ2-1; cdr3_aa: CASSFGTTGDEQFF
v_call: TRBV11-1; clone_size: -; j_call: TRBJ2-2; cdr3_aa: CASKDRNTGELFF
v_call: TRBV28; clone_size: -; j_call: TRBJ2-3; cdr3_aa: CASTLGGRALNTQYF
v_call: TRBV18; clone_size: -; j_call: TRBJ1-5; cdr3_aa: CASSPEGSWQPQHF
v_call: TRBV7-9; clone_size: -; j_call: TRBJ2-7; cdr3_aa: CASRFGPTGDPYEQYF
v_call: TRBV5-1; clone_size: -; j_call: TRBJ1-1; cdr3_aa: CASSSGTGFEAFF
v_call: TRBV6-5; clone_size: -; j_call: TRBJ1-2; cdr3_aa: CASSPQTGVYGYTF
v_call: TRBV25-1; clone_size: -; j_call: TRBJ1-2; cdr3_aa: CASSGGTANYYGYTF
v_call: TRBV7-9; clone_size: -; j_call: TRBJ2-1; cdr3_aa: CASSAGGYNEQFF
v_call: TRBV9; clone_size: -; j_call: TRBJ2-7; cdr3_aa: CASSPQSSLMGEQYF
v_call: TRBV5-6; clone_size: -; j_call: TRBJ2-7; cdr3_aa: CASSLEAYEQYF
v_call: TRBV29-1; clone_size: few; j_call: TRBJ2-3; cdr3_aa: CSVEGSTDTQYF
v_call: TRBV19; clone_size: -; j_call: TRBJ1-5; cdr3_aa: CASYGGKGGTNQPQHF
v_call: TRBV10-2; clone_size: -; j_call: TRBJ2-1; cdr3_aa: CASSRSVETREQFF
v_call: TRBV19; clone_size: -; j_call: TRBJ1-1; cdr3_aa: CASSISGGAWNTEAFF
v_call: TRBV5-1; clone_size: -; j_call: TRBJ2-7; cdr3_aa: CASSFGDSASYEQYF
v_call: TRBV4-1; clone_size: once; j_call: TRBJ2-3; cdr3_aa: CASSQDPAGVVTDTQYF
v_call: TRBV29-1; clone_size: -; j_call: TRBJ1-2; cdr3_aa: CSVVTGERFGYTF
v_call: TRBV25-1; clone_size: once; j_call: TRBJ2-2; cdr3_aa: CASRGAGELFF
v_call: TRBV27; clone_size: -; j_call: TRBJ2-7; cdr3_aa: CASSPTGAYEQYF
v_call: TRBV19; clone_size: -; j_call: TRBJ2-1; cdr3_aa: CASIRAGLAGPNYNEQFF
v_call: TRBV12-5; clone_size: -; j_call: TRBJ2-2; cdr3_aa: CASARPGPRETGELFF
v_call: TRBV18; clone_size: -; j_call: TRBJ2-7; cdr3_aa: CASSPSPLAGAAYEQYF
v_call: TRBV2; clone_size: -; j_call: TRBJ2-3; cdr3_aa: CASSEVAGVPDTQYF
v_call: TRBV29-1; clone_size: few; j_call: TRBJ2-2; cdr3_aa: CSVVSGTYTGELFF
v_call: TRBV5-4; clone_size: -; j_call: TRBJ1-2; cdr3_aa: CASSLLVLRGRDYGYTF
v_call: TRBV21-1; clone_size: -; j_call: TRBJ2-1; cdr3_aa: CASKKVPVHPPYNEQFF
v_call: TRBV6-5; clone_size: -; j_call: TRBJ1-4; cdr3_aa: CASRTGGPNEKLFF
v_call: TRBV4-1; clone_size: -; j_call: TRBJ2-7; cdr3_aa: CASSQDKVSSYEQYF
v_call: TRBV5-1; clone_size: -; j_call: TRBJ2-7; cdr3_aa: CASSLSRTSHWYF
v_call: TRBV7-9; clone_size: -; j_call: TRBJ1-2; cdr3_aa: CASSLGGGLYGYTF
v_call: TRBV2; clone_size: once; j_call: TRBJ1-1; cdr3_aa: CASRGDTEAFF
v_call: TRBV7-9; clone_size: -; j_call: TRBJ2-7; cdr3_aa: CASSPKTSVLYEQYF
v_call: TRBV27; clone_size: -; j_call: TRBJ2-7; cdr3_aa: CASSPLPDGSYEQYF
v_call: TRBV9; clone_size: -; j_call: TRBJ2-3; cdr3_aa: CASSAGQDTDTQYF
v_call: TRBV27; clone_size: -; j_call: TRBJ1-2; cdr3_aa: CASTDRAGYGYTF
v_call: TRBV19; clone_size: -; j_call: TRBJ2-5; cdr3_aa: CASSGSGVETQYF
v_call: TRBV18; clone_size: -; j_call: TRBJ1-2; cdr3_aa: CASSPPQGANYGYTF
v_call: TRBV19; clone_size: -; j_call: TRBJ2-3; cdr3_aa: CASTPGQGDASTDTQYF
v_call: TRBV27; clone_size: -; j_call: TRBJ1-3; cdr3_aa: CASSFSQSGNTIYF